The present T cell receptor beta chain was sequenced within a study of cytomegalovirus exposure and HLA in healthy donors. Background on the study: The approximately 120 validation repertoires matched the roughly 700 first-cohort repertoires in platform, a later analysis reported.

V shed 0 bases, J shed 4 bases, and the junction held 4 bases outside the gene matches. Per the germline V gene, CDR1 is SGHRS and CDR2 is YFSETQ. The CDR3 covers 16 residues. Findings and limits, study-wide: In vitro, a few CMV-associated chains proved specific for CMV antigens. The study listed 164 cytomegalovirus-associated TCR beta chains.

Profiling relied on immunoSEQ multiplex PCR, and the TCRdb table lists in-frame clones only, not all of them. The table has a few hundred thousand clones, about nine tenths seen once; the top ten hold 0.75% to 0.85%. The donors were in the 120-subject validation cohort, distinct from the 666-subject first cohort. Comment on this clone: The antigen is undetermined.

J is TRBJ2-5 and V is TRBV5-1, with 12 nucleotides matching TRBD1. The source material was PBMCs. The source of this sequence is a woman aged 18-29 years in good health and CMV-seronegative. The CDR3 nucleotides read TGCGCCAGCAGCTTGGGATGGGGACAGGGGGCAGAGACCCAGTACTTC. Residues: CASSLGWGQGAETQYF. The full variable domain, its missing parts supplied by reference TRBV5-1 and TRBJ2-5, is KAGVTQTPRYLIKTRGQQVTLSCSPISGHRSVSWYQQTPGQGLQFLFEYFSETQRNKGNFPGRFSGRQFSNSRSEMNVSTLELGDSALYLCASSLGWGQGAETQYFGPGTRLLVL.